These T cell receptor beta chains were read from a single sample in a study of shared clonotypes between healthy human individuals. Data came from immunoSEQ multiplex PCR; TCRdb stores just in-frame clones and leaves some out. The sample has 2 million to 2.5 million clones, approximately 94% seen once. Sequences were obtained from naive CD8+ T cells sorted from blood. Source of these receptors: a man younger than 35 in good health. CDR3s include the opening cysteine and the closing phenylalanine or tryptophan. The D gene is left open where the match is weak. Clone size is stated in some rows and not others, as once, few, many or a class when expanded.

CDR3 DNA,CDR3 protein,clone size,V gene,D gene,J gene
TGTGCCAGCAGCCTGGGATCCGATCAGCCCCAGCATTTT,CASSLGSDQPQHF,.,TRBV5-5,.,TRBJ1-5
TGCAGCGTTGAGGGGGGCGAGTCCGAGCAGTACTTC,CSVEGGESEQYF,.,TRBV29-1,.,TRBJ2-7
TGTGCCATCATTGGGACAATGAACACTGAAGCTTTCTTT,CAIIGTMNTEAFF,.,TRBV10-3,.,TRBJ1-1
TGTGCCAGCAGTTACGGACAGGGGGTCGAGACCCAGTACTTC,CASSYGQGVETQYF,.,TRBV6-5,TRBD1,TRBJ2-5
TGCGCCAGCAGCCAAGTGGGAGGAGGGGTTTCGGTGTACGAGCAGTACTTC,CASSQVGGGVSVYEQYF,.,TRBV4-1,.,TRBJ2-7
TGCGCCAGCAGCCATCATTCTAGCTCTTACAATGAGCAGTTCTTC,CASSHHSSSYNEQFF,once,TRBV4-3,.,TRBJ2-1
TGTGCCAGCAGCTTGGAAGCGGGAGATGAGCAGTTCTTC,CASSLEAGDEQFF,.,TRBV5-6,TRBD2,TRBJ2-1
TGTGCCAGCAGCTTCCTCTCGGGGTTCGCGAACACCGGGGAGCTGTTTTTT,CASSFLSGFANTGELFF,.,TRBV5-6,.,TRBJ2-2
TGCGCCAGCAGCTCGGGACTAGTCGGAGAGACCCAGTACTTC,CASSSGLVGETQYF,.,TRBV5-1,TRBD2,TRBJ2-5
TGTGCCAGCAGTTTGGATTTCGAACAGGGCGGCACAGATACGCAGTATTTT,CASSLDFEQGGTDTQYF,.,TRBV28,.,TRBJ2-3
TGCGCCAGCAGCCCGGGGCTAGCGGGGGAGCAGTACTTC,CASSPGLAGEQYF,.,TRBV4-1,TRBD2,TRBJ2-7
TGCGCCAGCAGCTCACCGGGGACTCCGAACACTGAAGCTTTCTTT,CASSSPGTPNTEAFF,.,TRBV5-1,.,TRBJ1-1
TGTGCCAGCAGCGTAACAGGAACCAACACTGAAGCTTTCTTT,CASSVTGTNTEAFF,.,TRBV9,.,TRBJ1-1
TGTGCCAGCAGCAAGATTCTAGCGGAACAAGAGACCCAGTACTTC,CASSKILAEQETQYF,once,TRBV11-2,TRBD2,TRBJ2-5
TGTGCCAGCATGGGACAGGGACTCCGAAATGAGCAGTTCTTC,CASMGQGLRNEQFF,.,TRBV18,TRBD1,TRBJ2-1
TGTGCCAGCAGTGACGATAGCGGGTGGGCCCTGCCGTATACGCAGTATTTT,CASSDDSGWALPYTQYF,.,TRBV6-1,TRBD2,TRBJ2-3
TGTGCCAGCAGCTTCCGGACAGGGACGAGAAACGAGCAGTACTTC,CASSFRTGTRNEQYF,once,TRBV11-2,TRBD1,TRBJ2-7
TGTGCCAGCAGCCAAGACGGAACGACAGGGGTGGACACCGGGGAGCTGTTTTTT,CASSQDGTTGVDTGELFF,.,TRBV4-2,TRBD1,TRBJ2-2
TGTGCCAGTAGTATACGGGCAGGGCCTAACGAGCAGTACTTC,CASSIRAGPNEQYF,.,TRBV19,.,TRBJ2-7
TGCGCCAGCAGCGGGACTAGCGGGGGACCTAGAACCCTCTACGAGCAGTACTTC,CASSGTSGGPRTLYEQYF,.,TRBV5-1,TRBD2,TRBJ2-7
TGTGCCAGCAGCGCCCCGCCCGGGGCGGAGCCCTACGAGCAGTACTTC,CASSAPPGAEPYEQYF,once,TRBV9,.,TRBJ2-7
TGTGCCAGCAGCGCCGGGACAGGGGACACAGATACGCAGTATTTT,CASSAGTGDTDTQYF,.,TRBV2,TRBD1,TRBJ2-3
TGCGCCAGCAGCCAATGGGGGACAGAGGAAAAACTGTTTTTT,CASSQWGTEEKLFF,.,TRBV4-1,TRBD1,TRBJ1-4
TGTGCCAGCTCACCACCTACCGATACAGGGTACTATGGCTACACCTTC,CASSPPTDTGYYGYTF,.,TRBV18,.,TRBJ1-2
TGTGCCTCTACAGGGGGCTTGGGCAATCAGCCCCAGCATTTT,CASTGGLGNQPQHF,.,TRBV27,TRBD1,TRBJ1-5
TGTGCTAGCAGCCCTTACGTGTCCCCCTCCTACAATGAGCAGTTCTTC,CASSPYVSPSYNEQFF,.,TRBV7-7,.,TRBJ2-1
TGTGCCAGCAGTCCCTGGATACAGGGTAGCCACGAGCAGTACTTC,CASSPWIQGSHEQYF,.,TRBV6-8,.,TRBJ2-7
TGTGCCAGCAGCGCCTCAGGGGGCTATGGCTACACCTTC,CASSASGGYGYTF,once,TRBV9,TRBD1,TRBJ1-2
TGTGCCAGCAGCGTAGGGGGGAGCACAGATACGCAGTATTTT,CASSVGGSTDTQYF,many,TRBV9,.,TRBJ2-3
TGCGCCAGCAGCCAACAGTACTTC,CASSQQYF,.,TRBV4-1,.,TRBJ2-7
TGTGCCAGCAGCTTAGGCCGGAGGGGAGGGACTGAAGCTTTCTTT,CASSLGRRGGTEAFF,.,TRBV11-2,.,TRBJ1-1
TGCAGCGTTGAAGGACTAGCGGGGGTCCCGAGCTCCTACAATGAGCAGTTCTTC,CSVEGLAGVPSSYNEQFF,once,TRBV29-1,TRBD2,TRBJ2-1
TGTGCCAGCAGCTCGGGTCAGCAGTTCTTC,CASSSGQQFF,.,TRBV11-2,.,TRBJ2-1
TGCGCCAGCAGCCAAGAGAAAGGGAAATACTACGAGCAGTACTTC,CASSQEKGKYYEQYF,once,TRBV4-3,.,TRBJ2-7
TGTGCCAGCAGCTTAGGGCAGGGAGGCACAGATACGCAGTATTTT,CASSLGQGGTDTQYF,.,TRBV7-2,.,TRBJ2-3
TGTGCCAGCAGTTTTACGGGGCCCTATGGCTACACCTTC,CASSFTGPYGYTF,.,TRBV28,.,TRBJ1-2
TGTGCCAGCAGTACTTTTCCAGCAGGGGGCGCACATGGCTACACCTTC,CASSTFPAGGAHGYTF,.,TRBV2,TRBD1,TRBJ1-2
TGCGCCAGCAGCCAAGCCTTCGGGGAGCTGTTTTTT,CASSQAFGELFF,once,TRBV4-1,.,TRBJ2-2
TGCAGCGATCAACAGGGTTGGAACGGCTACACCTTC,CSDQQGWNGYTF,.,TRBV29-1,.,TRBJ1-2
TGTGCCAGCAGTTTAAGATCACTAGACAGGGATGAGCAGTTCTTC,CASSLRSLDRDEQFF,.,TRBV28,TRBD1,TRBJ2-1
TGTGCCAGCAGCTTTACAGGGGGGGACACTGAAGCTTTCTTT,CASSFTGGDTEAFF,.,TRBV7-8,TRBD1,TRBJ1-1
TGTGCCAGCACGGCGTTAGCGGGTGACAATGAGCAGTTCTTC,CASTALAGDNEQFF,once,TRBV6-5,TRBD2,TRBJ2-1
TGTGCCAGCAGCTGGGGGGGTTACGAGCAGTACTTC,CASSWGGYEQYF,.,TRBV5-6,TRBD2,TRBJ2-7
TGTGCCGTGTCGGATGGCAATGAGCAGTTCTTC,CAVSDGNEQFF,.,TRBV6-1,.,TRBJ2-1
TGTGCCAGCAGCCCCCGGACCGCTGAAGCTTTCTTT,CASSPRTAEAFF,.,TRBV7-9,.,TRBJ1-1
TGTGCCAGCAGCCCCGGACCCGGGTCTGAACACGAGCAGTACTTC,CASSPGPGSEHEQYF,.,TRBV5-8,.,TRBJ2-7
TGTGCCAGCAGCCGACTAGCGGGGAGCACAGATACGCAGTATTTT,CASSRLAGSTDTQYF,.,TRBV2,TRBD2,TRBJ2-3
TGTGCCAGCAGCTTAGAAATGGGGACAGGGGGCCCCCACGAGCAGTACTTC,CASSLEMGTGGPHEQYF,.,TRBV11-2,TRBD1,TRBJ2-7